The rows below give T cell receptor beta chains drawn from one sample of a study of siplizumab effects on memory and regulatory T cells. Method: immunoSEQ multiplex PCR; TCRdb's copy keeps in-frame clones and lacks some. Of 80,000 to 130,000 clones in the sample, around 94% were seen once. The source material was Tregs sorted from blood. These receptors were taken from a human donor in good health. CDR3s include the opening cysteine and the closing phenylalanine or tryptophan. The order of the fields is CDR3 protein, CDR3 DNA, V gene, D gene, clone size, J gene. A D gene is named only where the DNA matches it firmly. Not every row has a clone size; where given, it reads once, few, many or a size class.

CASSLGVRVIIDGGYTF TGTGCCAGCAGCTTGGGAGTCAGGGTTATAATTGACGGTGGCTACACCTTC TRBV5-6 . . TRBJ1-2
CASSPPIEWGTEAFF TGTGCCAGCTCACCACCGATCGAGTGGGGAACTGAAGCTTTCTTT TRBV18 . . TRBJ1-1
CASSPQLQSSYEQYF TGCGCCAGCAGCCCTCAGCTTCAGTCTTCCTACGAGCAGTACTTC TRBV5-1 . . TRBJ2-7
CASSWGGGSNNEKLFF TGTGCCAGCAGTTGGGGAGGAGGCAGCAATAATGAAAAACTGTTTTTT TRBV25-1 . . TRBJ1-4
CASSASNYGYTF TGCGCCAGCAGTGCCTCAAACTATGGCTACACCTTC TRBV10-2 . . TRBJ1-2
CASTLKGTAHYEQYF TGTGCCAGCACCCTTAAGGGGACAGCGCACTACGAGCAGTACTTC TRBV6-6 TRBD1 . TRBJ2-7
CASSRQGIDTEAFF TGTGCCAGCTCAAGACAGGGTATTGACACTGAAGCTTTCTTT TRBV18 TRBD1 . TRBJ1-1
CASSHRGQGGTGELFF TGTGCCAGCAGTCACAGGGGACAGGGTGGAACCGGGGAGCTGTTTTTT TRBV7-2 TRBD1 once TRBJ2-2
CSACSDRFTEAFF TGCAGCGCATGCTCGGACAGATTCACTGAAGCTTTCTTT TRBV29-1 . . TRBJ1-1
CASSRRQGPSYEQYF TGTGCCAGCAGCCGAAGACAGGGGCCGTCCTACGAGCAGTACTTC TRBV7-3 TRBD1 once TRBJ2-7
CASSSLLSGTGTYEQYF TGTGCCAGCAGTTCCCTTTTATCGGGGACAGGGACCTACGAGCAGTACTTC TRBV27 TRBD1 . TRBJ2-7
CSGGREKLFF TGCAGTGGGGGTCGGGAAAAACTGTTTTTT TRBV20-1 . . TRBJ1-4
CASSYSRSAYGYTF TGTGCCAGCAGTTACTCGCGTTCAGCCTATGGCTACACCTTC TRBV6-5 . . TRBJ1-2
CASSLGTLGGTDTQYF TGTGCCAGCAGCTTGGGGACCCTAGGGGGCACAGATACGCAGTATTTT TRBV7-9 . . TRBJ2-3
CASSRGLADTYEQYF TGTGCCAGCAGCCGCGGACTAGCGGATACCTACGAGCAGTACTTC TRBV7-6 TRBD2 . TRBJ2-7
CASSVEAGNTGELFF TGTGCCAGCAGCGTGGAAGCAGGGAACACCGGGGAGCTGTTTTTT TRBV9 . . TRBJ2-2
CASSWDSLLSSYEQYF TGCGCCAGCAGCTGGGACAGCCTCTTATCCTCCTACGAGCAGTACTTC TRBV5-1 TRBD1 . TRBJ2-7
CASRPPDQPQHF TGCGCCAGCAGGCCACCGGATCAGCCCCAGCATTTT TRBV10-1 . once TRBJ1-5
CASSLPPRGAEAFF TGTGCCAGCAGCTTACCCCCCAGGGGCGCTGAAGCTTTCTTT TRBV7-9 . . TRBJ1-1
CASSIDLTRGLYEQYF TGTGCCAGTAGTATAGATCTGACCAGGGGGCTATACGAGCAGTACTTC TRBV19 TRBD1 . TRBJ2-7
CASSLRRDRLYGTDTQYF TGTGCCAGCAGCTTGAGGAGAGACCGACTTTACGGCACAGATACGCAGTATTTT TRBV5-6 . . TRBJ2-3
CASRLVRGARGEQYF TGTGCCAGCAGACTAGTACGGGGGGCGCGGGGCGAGCAGTACTTC TRBV11-2 . few TRBJ2-7
CASSRQINVAGVVGTQYF TGCGCCAGCAGCCGACAGATTAACGTAGCGGGAGTTGTGGGGACCCAGTACTTC TRBV4-1 TRBD2 . TRBJ2-5
CASSDLAGVGTGELFF TGCGCCAGCAGTGATTTAGCGGGAGTGGGCACCGGGGAGCTGTTTTTT TRBV10-2 TRBD2 . TRBJ2-2
CSVSEMNTEAFF TGCAGCGTTTCCGAAATGAACACTGAAGCTTTCTTT TRBV29-1 . . TRBJ1-1
CATSRGNYGYTF TGTGCCACCAGCAGAGGAAACTATGGCTACACCTTC TRBV15 . . TRBJ1-2
CSASIYGYTF TGCAGTGCTTCCATCTATGGCTACACCTTC TRBV20-1 . . TRBJ1-2
CAISFGGLSYEQYF TGTGCCATCTCTTTTGGGGGTTTATCCTACGAGCAGTACTTC TRBV10-3 . . TRBJ2-7
CASSYGTSGYNEQFF TGTGCCAGCAGCTACGGGACTAGCGGTTACAATGAGCAGTTCTTC TRBV7-9 TRBD2 . TRBJ2-1
CASSLRGRPEWQYF TGTGCCAGCAGTTTAAGGGGGAGACCCGAATGGCAGTACTTC TRBV6-5 . . TRBJ2-7
CASGDSLNEQFF TGTGCCAGCGGCGACAGCCTCAATGAGCAGTTCTTC TRBV9 . . TRBJ2-1
CASNGGTPFYNEQFF TGTGCCAGCAACGGAGGGACACCCTTTTACAATGAGCAGTTCTTC TRBV2 . once TRBJ2-1
CASSLWGVTNTGELFF TGTGCCAGCAGTTTATGGGGCGTAACGAACACCGGGGAGCTGTTTTTT TRBV27 . . TRBJ2-2
CASSQDTRPGGEGYTF TGTGCCAGCAGCCAAGATACGCGTCCAGGGGGCGAGGGCTACACCTTC TRBV4-2 TRBD1 . TRBJ1-2
CASSRSGSARYNEQFF TGCGCCAGCAGCCGGTCGGGGAGTGCGAGGTACAATGAGCAGTTCTTC TRBV5-1 . once TRBJ2-1
CASRNPGEETQYF TGTGCCAGCAGGAATCCCGGGGAAGAGACCCAGTACTTC TRBV28 . . TRBJ2-5
CASSLDPTRNTEAFF TGCGCCAGCAGCTTGGATCCGACCCGGAACACTGAAGCTTTCTTT TRBV5-1 . once TRBJ1-1
CASSEAPLSYEQYF TGTGCCAGCAGTGAGGCCCCACTATCCTACGAGCAGTACTTC TRBV6-1 . . TRBJ2-7
CASSLSSTTSEKLFF TGTGCCAGCAGCTTAAGCTCCACCACGTCCGAAAAACTGTTTTTT TRBV7-2 . . TRBJ1-4
CSVGVGKNIQYF TGCAGCGTTGGTGTTGGCAAAAACATTCAGTACTTC TRBV29-1 . . TRBJ2-4
CASSLGVMNTEAFF TGTGCCAGCAGCTTGGGGGTTATGAACACTGAAGCTTTCTTT TRBV5-5 . few TRBJ1-1
CASSVVQGAEAFF TGTGCCAGCAGCGTAGTACAGGGGGCTGAAGCTTTCTTT TRBV9 TRBD1 few TRBJ1-1
CASSESGRARHTQYF TGCGCCAGCAGTGAGTCCGGCCGGGCCAGACATACGCAGTATTTT TRBV10-1 . . TRBJ2-3
CSVQGVREETQYF TGCAGCGTCCAAGGGGTCAGGGAAGAGACCCAGTACTTC TRBV29-1 . few TRBJ2-5
CASSLDIGLATDEQFF TGTGCCAGCAGCTTAGATATTGGACTAGCGACCGATGAGCAGTTCTTC TRBV11-2 TRBD2 . TRBJ2-1